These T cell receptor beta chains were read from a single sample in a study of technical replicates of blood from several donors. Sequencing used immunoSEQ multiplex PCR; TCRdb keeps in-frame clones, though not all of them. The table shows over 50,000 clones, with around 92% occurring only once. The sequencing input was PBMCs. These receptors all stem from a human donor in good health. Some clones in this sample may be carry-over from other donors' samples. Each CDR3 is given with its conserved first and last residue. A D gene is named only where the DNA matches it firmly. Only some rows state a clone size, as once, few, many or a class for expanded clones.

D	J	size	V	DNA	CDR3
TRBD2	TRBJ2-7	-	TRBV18	TGTGCCAGCTCACTCGGACTAGCGGACAACGAGCAGTACTTC	CASSLGLADNEQYF
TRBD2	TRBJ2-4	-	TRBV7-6	TGTGCCAGCAGCTTAGCTCTCAGGACTAGCGGGGGGGCACAAAACATTCAGTACTTC	CASSLALRTSGGAQNIQYF
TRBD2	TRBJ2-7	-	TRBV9	TGTGCCAGCAGCACTAGCGGGAGTACCTACGAGCAGTACTTC	CASSTSGSTYEQYF
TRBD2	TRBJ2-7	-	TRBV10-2	TGCGCCAGCACCAGTGGAGCGGGGGGCCGGTCCTACGAGCAGTACTTC	CASTSGAGGRSYEQYF
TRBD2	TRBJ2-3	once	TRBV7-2	TGTGCCAGCAGAGCGACTAGCGGGAGGGTCGGTGATACGCAGTATTTT	CASRATSGRVGDTQYF
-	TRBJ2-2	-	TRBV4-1	TGCGCCAGCAGCCAAGATCAGGGTAGGAACACCGGGGAGCTGTTTTTT	CASSQDQGRNTGELFF
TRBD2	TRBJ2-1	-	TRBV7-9	TGTGCCAGCAGCCCGGGGGGGGGACCTTCGTCCTACAATGAGCAGTTCTTC	CASSPGGGPSSYNEQFF
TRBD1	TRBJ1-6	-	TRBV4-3	TGCGCCAGCAGCCAAGTAGGAGGACAGGGGAGCTCACCCCTCCACTTT	CASSQVGGQGSSPLHF
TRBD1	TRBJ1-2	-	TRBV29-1	TGCAGCGGACGACAGGGGATGGATGGCTACACCTTC	CSGRQGMDGYTF
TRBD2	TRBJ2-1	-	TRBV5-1	TGCGCCAGCAAGACTAGCGGGGCCTACAATGAGCAGTTCTTC	CASKTSGAYNEQFF
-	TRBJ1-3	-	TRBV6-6	TGTGCCAGCAGTTTCCTGACAGTCTCTGGAAACACCATATATTTT	CASSFLTVSGNTIYF